This T cell receptor (beta chain) was identified in a study of blood T cell repertoires in COVID-19 (TCRdb year 2020). Study-wide context: Collaborator samples came from the United States, Italy and Spain and covered acute and convalescent phases of COVID-19. The material from the prospective study consisted of cDNA or gDNA derived from T cells, B-cell-depleted T cells, or PBMCs. Deeply sampled blood TCRbeta repertoires from subjects exposed to, actively infected with, or recovered from COVID-19 were included in the dataset. The repertoires were released in a freely available public database intended as a resource for research on the immune response to SARS-CoV-2. The samples were drawn from two sources: the first 160 participants of the ongoing ImmuneRACE study, and some 1,300 subjects contributed by 6 global collaborators. Nearly every sample came with metadata listing a de-identified subject ID, COVID-19 status, age in years and sex. Where available, HLA class I and class II types were obtained from metadata supplied by the sample provider rather than from assay-based typing.

Between the V and J ends, shortened by 5 bases and 2 bases respectively, the junction contains 13 bases. CDR1 and CDR2, per the germline V gene (reference sequence), are SEHNR and FQNEAQ. The CDR3 runs 14 amino acids, cysteine and phenylalanine included. The only DNA kept is the CDR3, 42 bases in frame from the first base. Comments on this clone: This receptor's antigen is unknown. No much larger clonotype is one base removed from it; base qualities were not supplied.

TCRbeta CDR3 regions were amplified from genomic DNA by means of the immunoSEQ Assay, a bias-controlled multiplex PCR. The paper's processing steps were these. The number of nucleated cells in each sample was estimated from the amplification of reference gene primers within the assay. Sequence reads were collapsed and filtered to measure the absolute abundance of every unique TCRbeta CDR3 rearrangement. For each sample, productive Simpson clonality was calculated by taking the square root of Simpson's diversity index across productive rearrangements. TCRdb re-hosts the immuneACCESS table, in-frame sequences only. Its copies lack some clones; in the studies checked, an unresolved V gene accounts for under half of them, and the cause for the rest is not known. D and trimming were read from the DNA, whereas the V and J calls and clone size are those reported in that table. Present in this sample are around 58,000 clones, about nine tenths of which were seen just once. Jointly, the top ten make up approximately 5.1% of the sample.

Collaborating institutions collected whole blood in K2EDTA tubes following their own protocols. Collaborator samples were shipped for TCRbeta analysis as frozen whole blood, isolated PBMCs, or DNA extracted from either sample type. Beyond this particular receptor, the publication reports: How much clinical and demographic metadata was included differed by source and by participant, and the metadata was provided uncurated.

Recombination connected TRBV7-9 to TRBJ2-7; TRBD1 is a possible D gene, resting on 6 matching bases. The sequence was collected from a human donor in a cohort sampled during active COVID-19. The sequencing input was peripheral blood. The CDR3 loop reads CASSPRQAAYEQYF. Read as DNA, the sequence is TGTGCCAGCAGCCCCAGACAGGCGGCCTACGAGCAGTACTTC.